These 20 T cell receptor beta chains came from one sample sequenced in a study of molecular identifiers for immune sequencing clone quantification. TCRdb re-analysed the PCR reads in MiXCR, keeping a single row per CDR3 protein. The sample has approximately 590,000 distinct CDR3 sequences; roughly 23% are singletons. The sequenced sample was naive CD8+ T cells from blood, with Jurkat cell RNA spiked in. Subset meaning: FACS-sorted CD8+CD4-CCR7+CD45RA+ naive T cells. These receptors all come from a human donor in good health. Some libraries in this study had Jurkat cell RNA spiked in.

This clonotype was observed at least ten times. V usage is TRBV14 and J usage is TRBJ1-1, with 7 bases aligning to TRBD1. Germline CDR1 SGHDN, CDR2 FVKESK. The CDR3 is made up of 17 amino acids. The junction had 12 bases not matched to a gene; V was cut back by 0 bases and J by 5 bases. CDR3 bases: TGTGCCAGCAGCCAAGAGCCACCCAGGGACAGCTCAACTGAAGCTTTCTTT. Amino acids: CASSQEPPRDSSTEAFF.

This sequence joins TRBV25-1 and TRBJ2-1; the D gene could be TRBD1 or TRBD2 (5 bases each). V lost 3 bases and J 3 bases, leaving 9 bases between the germline ends. Germline CDR1 reads MGHDK; CDR2 reads SYGVNS. The CDR3 has 14 amino acids. This chain's CDR3 is CASSDGDLYNEQFF. The CDR3 nucleotides read TGTGCCAGCAGTGATGGGGACCTCTACAATGAGCAGTTCTTC.

This clonotype was seen many times. As DNA, the CDR3 is TGTGCCAGCAGCTTTCAGAGTCCAATGAACACTGAAGCTTTCTTT. Translated: CASSFQSPMNTEAFF. The chain carries TRBV7-9 and TRBJ1-1; D remains unclear. Germline-derived CDR1 and CDR2 are SEHNR and FQNEAQ (reference sequence). This CDR3 contains 15 residues. V was shortened by 3 bases and J by 0 bases, with 11 bases between the two germline ends.

The chain carries TRBV4-1 and TRBJ1-1; D is undetermined. Trimming took off 0 bases at V and 4 bases at J, with 12 bases between the two ends. Germline CDR1 and CDR2: MGHRA and YSYEKL. This CDR3 region has 15 residues. CDR3 region: CASSQELRVGTEAFF. The DNA for the CDR3 is TGCGCCAGCAGCCAAGAATTGCGGGTCGGCACTGAAGCTTTCTTT.

This clonotype was seen repeatedly, ten times or more. V and J are TRBV7-9 and TRBJ2-3, with D tentatively TRBD2 (7 bases). This CDR3 is 14 amino acids long. The ends were cut back, 5 bases at V and 7 bases at J, with 16 bases in the middle. CDR1 is SEHNR and CDR2 is FQNEAQ in the germline V gene (reference sequence). The CDR3 DNA reads as TGTGCCAGCAGCACGCGCCGGGGGGCCCATACGCAGTATTTT. Protein product: CASSTRRGAHTQYF.

The chain couples TRBV10-3 to TRBJ2-7; D possibly uses TRBD1 or TRBD2 (5 bases each). V was shortened by 2 bases and J by 7 bases, with 12 bases between the two germline ends. This CDR3 comprises 13 residues. Germline values: CDR1 ENHRY, CDR2 SYGVKD. The CDR3: CAISEGTTGEQYF. CDR3 sequence (DNA): TGTGCCATCAGTGAGGGGACGACGGGGGAGCAGTACTTC.

In regard to this clonotype: A much larger clone differs by one base, so this may be a read error. The chain employs TRBV30 and TRBJ2-5; D is unresolved. The germline CDR1 and CDR2 sequences are GTSNPN and SVGIG (reference sequence). CDR3 length: 14 residues. In nucleotides, the CDR3 is TGTGCCTGGAGTGTACTGGGGTTCAAAGAGCCCCAGTACTTC. Translating gives CAWSVLGFKEPQYF.

This clonotype was recorded many times. V is TRBV28 and J is TRBJ2-5, with a tentative D call TRBD2 (5 bases). Per germline, CDR1 MDHEN and CDR2 SYDVKM. The CDR3 covers 15 residues. Between the trimmed V and J ends, which lost 7 bases and 5 bases, there was a span of 20 bases. CDR3: CASTITGTAVETQYF. The CDR3 DNA sequence: TGTGCCAGCACCATTACGGGAACGGCGGTTGAGACCCAGTACTTC.

This clonotype was seen a handful of times. The V gene is TRBV19, the J gene TRBJ1-1; a weak D match, TRBD1 (5 bases). Germline V CDR1 and CDR2: LNHDA, SQIVND (reference sequence). The CDR3 contains 16 residues. V gave up 7 bases and J gave up 6 bases, with 24 bases separating them. The CDR3 sequence is CASINSKGAGVPEAFF. DNA for the CDR3: TGTGCCAGTATCAACTCGAAAGGGGCGGGGGTGCCTGAAGCTTTCTTT.

Comments on this clonotype: This may be a read error: a much more frequent sequence differs by one nucleotide. The CDR3 DNA is TGTGCCAGCAGTTTTATACAGGAGAACATTGAAGCTTTCTTT. It is translated as CASSFIQENIEAFF. The chain carries TRBV12-3 or TRBV12-4 and TRBJ1-1, with D tentatively TRBD1 (5 bases). The CDR3 is 14 residues long.

V gene TRBV7-9 combines with J gene TRBJ1-1, with D unresolved. Trimming took 11 bases from V and 1 from J, leaving 11 bases between them. This CDR3 is built from 12 residues. Germline loops: CDR1 SEHNR, CDR2 FQNEAQ (reference sequence). The CDR3 DNA sequence: TGTGCCCCCAGCCCTCCGAACACTGAAGCTTTCTTT. It translates to CAPSPPNTEAFF.

This clonotype was detected only a few times. The chain has TRBV13 and TRBJ1-6; 7 bases line up with TRBD1. The CDR3 is 14 residues long. The V segment lost 5 bases and the J segment 10 bases; nucleotides outside the gene matches: 8. Germline CDR1 is PRHDT and CDR2 is FYEKMQ (reference sequence). Written as DNA, the CDR3 is TGTGCCAGCAGCCTCTCCCTACAGGGGTCACCCCTCCACTTT. It is translated as CASSLSLQGSPLHF.

As concerns this clonotype: A read error is likely, as this CDR3 ends without the conserved phenylalanine or tryptophan. V gene TRBV20-1 combines with J gene TRBJ1-1; weak D call: TRBD1 (5 bases). In germline, CDR1 is DFQATT, CDR2 SNEGSKA (reference sequence). The CDR3 totals 13 residues. As DNA, the CDR3 is TGCAGCCCATTCGGACAATCAAACACTGAAGCTTTCCTT. Its protein is CSPFGQSNTEAFL.

The chain uses TRBV5-6 and TRBJ2-5; D possibly corresponds to TRBD1 (6 bases). This CDR3 contains 14 residues. V was trimmed by 7 bases and J by 5 bases, leaving 18 bases between them. Germline CDR1 is SGHDT and CDR2 is YYEEEE. CDR3 residues: CASLPRGNGETQYF. The CDR3 DNA is TGTGCCAGCCTACCCAGGGGTAATGGGGAGACCCAGTACTTC.

This clonotype was found many times. The chain has TRBV7-8 and TRBJ1-2; 10 nucleotides match TRBD1. CDR1 is SGHVS, CDR2 FQNEAQ, per germline. V was clipped by 3 bases and J by 6 bases; unmatched bases: 7. The CDR3 has 15 residues. CDR3 protein: CASSFNPGTGDGYTF. In nucleotides, the CDR3 is TGTGCCAGCAGCTTTAACCCGGGGACAGGGGATGGCTACACCTTC. Variable domain in full (rest from reference TRBV7-8 and TRBJ1-2): GAGVSQSPRYKVAKRGQDVALRCDPISGHVSLFWYQQALGQGPEFLTYFQNEAQLDKSGLPSDRFFAERPEGSVSTLKIQRTQQEDSAVYLCASSFNPGTGDGYTFGSGTRLTVV.

This clonotype was seen more than once but under ten times. The V gene is TRBV5-1, the J gene TRBJ2-1; 12 bases map to TRBD2. CDR3 length: 16 amino acids. The trim removed 0 bases at V and 4 bases at J, leaving 2 bases unmatched. Germline V gene data show CDR1 as SGHRS and CDR2 as YFSETQ. This CDR3 is CASSLAGLAGYNEQFF. The DNA for the CDR3 is TGCGCCAGCAGCTTGGCCGGACTAGCGGGGTACAATGAGCAGTTCTTC.

In regard to this clonotype: A single base separates this from a much larger clone, so it may be a read error. The chain couples TRBV4-3 to TRBJ1-3; D gene ambiguous. CDR3 size: 17 residues. In germline, CDR1 is LGHNA, CDR2 YSLEER. V lost 2 bases and J 0 bases, leaving 14 bases between the germline ends. The chain's CDR3 is CASSQHVRPVSGNTIYF. As DNA, the CDR3 is TGCGCCAGCAGCCAACACGTCCGACCGGTCTCTGGAAACACCATATATTTT.

This clonotype was seen more than once but under ten times. Just one base apart from a much larger clone, this may be a read error. The rearrangement links TRBV7-2 to TRBJ2-7; 9 nucleotides agree with TRBD2. The CDR3 covers 15 residues. Looked up from germline, CDR1 is SGHTA and CDR2 is FQGNSA. The CDR3 nucleotides are TGTGCCAGCAGCTTAACAGGCGGGGGGGCCTACGCGCAGTACTTC. This gives the protein CASSLTGGGAYAQYF.

This clonotype occurred once. This could be a read error, since a much larger clone is one nucleotide away. The chain has TRBV11-2 and TRBJ2-3, with unresolved D. CDR3 length equals 13 residues. The germline CDR1 and CDR2 sequences are SGHAT and FQNNGV. Trimming removed 7 bases from V and 5 bases from J, with 13 bases in between. CDR3 DNA sequence: TGTGCCAGCACTCAAGGGTACAAAGATACGCAGTATTTT. It codes for CASTQGYKDTQYF.

This clonotype was observed at least ten times. The chain uses TRBV2 and TRBJ2-3; D may match TRBD1 or TRBD2 (5 bases each). CDR3 length: 14 residues. Trimming shortened V by 3 bases and J by 1 base, and 8 bases separated the two germline ends. In germline, CDR1 is SNHLY, CDR2 FYNNEI. CDR3 amino acids: CASSDGTGTDTQYF. CDR3 sequence (DNA): TGTGCCAGCAGTGATGGGACGGGCACAGATACGCAGTATTTT. The whole variable domain, filled in from reference TRBV2 and TRBJ2-3, reads EPEVTQTPSHQVTQMGQEVILRCVPISNHLYFYWYRQILGQKVEFLVSFYNNEISEKSEIFDDQFSVERPDGSNFTLKIRSTKLEDSAMYFCASSDGTGTDTQYFGPGTRLTVL.